The source of this T cell receptor (beta chain) is a study of cytotoxic CD8 clonotypes in ibrutinib-treated CLL. In the study overall: Mean values per sample were around 250,000 productive templates and 75,000 to 100,000 productive rearrangements. Study-wide results and caveats: A rise in clonality was seen at ibrutinib response, and a fall back toward baseline was seen at progression. Public clonotypes were rare and shrank or held steady on treatment.

Unmatched junction bases numbered 10, after V lost 5 bases and J lost 4 bases. The CDR3 runs to 15 residues. Germline CDR1 SGHVS, CDR2 FQNEAQ. Points on this clone: The antigen is undetermined.

The data were produced by immunoSEQ multiplex PCR, yet TCRdb's version contains in-frame clones alone and is incomplete. The table includes under 150,000 clones, around 84% detected once. Sample: PBMCs, taken after 24 months of ibrutinib treatment. The TCR comes from a human donor with chronic lymphocytic leukemia. The rearrangement links TRBV7-8 to TRBJ2-7; 8 bases match TRBD2. For the CDR3, the DNA is TGTGCCAGCAGCCCAAGGACTAGCAGTGGTTACGAGCAGTACTTC. Its protein product is CASSPRTSSGYEQYF.